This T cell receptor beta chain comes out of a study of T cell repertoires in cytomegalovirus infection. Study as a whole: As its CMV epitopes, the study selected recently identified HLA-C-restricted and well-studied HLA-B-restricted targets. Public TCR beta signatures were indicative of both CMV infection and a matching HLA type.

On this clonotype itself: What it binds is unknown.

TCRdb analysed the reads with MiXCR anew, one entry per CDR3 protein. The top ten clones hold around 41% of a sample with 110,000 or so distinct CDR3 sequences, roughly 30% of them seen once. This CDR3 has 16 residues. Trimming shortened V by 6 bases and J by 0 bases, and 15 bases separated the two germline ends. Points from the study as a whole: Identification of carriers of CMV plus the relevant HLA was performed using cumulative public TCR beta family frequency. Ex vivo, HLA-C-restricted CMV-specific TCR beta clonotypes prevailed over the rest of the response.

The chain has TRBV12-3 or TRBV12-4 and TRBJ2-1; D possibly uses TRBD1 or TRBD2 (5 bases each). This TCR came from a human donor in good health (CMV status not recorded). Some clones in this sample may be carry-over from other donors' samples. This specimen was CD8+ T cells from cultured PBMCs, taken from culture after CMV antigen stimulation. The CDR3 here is CASRPGTESSYNEQFF. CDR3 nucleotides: TGTGCCAGCAGACCCGGGACGGAGAGCTCCTACAATGAGCAGTTCTTC.